This TCR beta chain was captured by sequencing in a study of shared clonotypes between healthy human individuals. The CDR3 is 13 amino acids. Trimming removed 0 bases from V and 5 bases from J, with 6 bases in between. Germline assignment: CDR1 SGHNT and CDR2 YYREEE (reference sequence). The material for each subset, its genomic DNA, was split evenly across several immunoSEQ plates. Generated by immunoSEQ multiplex PCR, the TCRdb table keeps only in-frame clones and is missing some. Here the sample spans about 480,000 clones, about 75% being singletons. The sample was PBMCs. The V call is TRBV5-4, the J call TRBJ1-5; D is ambiguous. This clonotype was obtained from a woman aged 40 to 50 in good health. Some clones in this sample may be carry-over from other donors' samples. CDR3 protein: CASSLGLHQPQHF. The CDR3 nucleotides read TGTGCCAGCAGCTTGGGTCTACATCAGCCCCAGCATTTT. Supplemented by reference TRBV5-4 and TRBJ1-5, the full variable domain reads ETGVTQSPTHLIKTRGQQVTLRCSSQSGHNTVSWYQQALGQGPQFIFQYYREEENGRGNFPPRFSGLQFPNYSSELNVNALELDDSALYLCASSLGLHQPQHFGDGTRLSIL.